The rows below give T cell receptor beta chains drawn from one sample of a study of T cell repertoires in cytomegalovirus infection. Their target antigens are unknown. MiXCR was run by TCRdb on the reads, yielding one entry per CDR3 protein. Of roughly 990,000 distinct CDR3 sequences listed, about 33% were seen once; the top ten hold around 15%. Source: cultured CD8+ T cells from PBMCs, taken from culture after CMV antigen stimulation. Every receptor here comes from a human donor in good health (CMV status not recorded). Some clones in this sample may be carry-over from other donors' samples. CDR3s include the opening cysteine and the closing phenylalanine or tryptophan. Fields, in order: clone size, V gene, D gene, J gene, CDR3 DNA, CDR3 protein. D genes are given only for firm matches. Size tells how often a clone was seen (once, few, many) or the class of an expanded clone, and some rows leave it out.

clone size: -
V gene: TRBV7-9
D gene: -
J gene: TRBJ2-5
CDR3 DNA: TGTGCCAGCAGCTTCCCGTTCCAGGGAATAAATGGGGACGGAGAGACCCAGTACTTC
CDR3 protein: CASSFPFQGINGDGETQYF

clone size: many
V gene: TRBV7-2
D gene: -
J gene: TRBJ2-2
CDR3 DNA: TGTGCCAGCAGTTCGACGGCGAACACCGGGGAGCTGTTTTTT
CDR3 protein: CASSSTANTGELFF

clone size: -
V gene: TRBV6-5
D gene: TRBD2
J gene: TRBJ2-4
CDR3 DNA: TGTGCCAGCAGTTACTTACCCCTAGCGGCAAACATTCAGTACTTC
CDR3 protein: CASSYLPLAANIQYF

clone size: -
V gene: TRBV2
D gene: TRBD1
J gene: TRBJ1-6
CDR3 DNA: TGTGCCAGCAGAGACCCGGGACAGGAAGGTTCACCCCTCCACTTT
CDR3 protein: CASRDPGQEGSPLHF

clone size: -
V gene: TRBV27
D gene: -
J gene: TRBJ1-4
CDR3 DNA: TGTGCCAGCAGTTTAAGGGGAGCAGGGACTAATGAAAAACAGTTTTTT
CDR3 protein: CASSLRGAGTNEKQFF

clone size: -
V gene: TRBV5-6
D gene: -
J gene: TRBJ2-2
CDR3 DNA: TGTGCCAGCAGCCCGATAGTACAGAACACCGGGGAGCTGTTTTTT
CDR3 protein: CASSPIVQNTGELFF

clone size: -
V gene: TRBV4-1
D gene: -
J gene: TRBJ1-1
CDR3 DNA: TGCGCCAGCAGCCAAGATCTTGTACTTATGAACACTGAAGCTTTCTTT
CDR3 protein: CASSQDLVLMNTEAFF

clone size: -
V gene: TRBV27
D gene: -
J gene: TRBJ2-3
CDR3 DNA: TGTGCCAGCAGTTTTCGTGGTTCAGATACGCAGTATTTT
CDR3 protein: CASSFRGSDTQYF

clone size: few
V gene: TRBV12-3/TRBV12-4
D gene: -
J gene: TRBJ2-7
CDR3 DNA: TGTGCCAGCAGTTTAGCGCCAACAGGGAATGAGCAGTACTTC
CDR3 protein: CASSLAPTGNEQYF

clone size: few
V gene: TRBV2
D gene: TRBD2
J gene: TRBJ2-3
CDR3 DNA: TGTGCCAGCAGTGACATAGCGGGAGAGGGCACAGATACGCAGTATTTT
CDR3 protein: CASSDIAGEGTDTQYF

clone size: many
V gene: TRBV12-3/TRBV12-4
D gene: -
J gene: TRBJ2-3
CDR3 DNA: TGTGCCAGCAGTTTACCGGGACGTTTGGGAACAGATACGCAGTATTTT
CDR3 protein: CASSLPGRLGTDTQYF

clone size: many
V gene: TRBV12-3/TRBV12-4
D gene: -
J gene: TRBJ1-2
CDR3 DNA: TGTGCCAGCACAGCACCCGGGGGTGATGGCTACACCTTC
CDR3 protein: CASTAPGGDGYTF

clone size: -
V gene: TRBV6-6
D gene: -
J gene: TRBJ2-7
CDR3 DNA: TGTGCCAGCAGTAATACAGTTGACGAGCAGTACTTC
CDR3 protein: CASSNTVDEQYF

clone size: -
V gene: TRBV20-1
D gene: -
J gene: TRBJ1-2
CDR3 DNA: TGCAGTGCTAGACGCCCACGCCTTTATGGCTACACCTTC
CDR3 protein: CSARRPRLYGYTF

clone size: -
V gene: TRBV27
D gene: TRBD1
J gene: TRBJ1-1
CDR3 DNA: TGTGCCAGCAGTTTAATTGAGCAGGGGGTGAACACTGAAGCTTTCTTT
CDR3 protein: CASSLIEQGVNTEAFF

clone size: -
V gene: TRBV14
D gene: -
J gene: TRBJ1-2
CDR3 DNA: TGTGCCAGCAGCCAAGAAACACAGGGACATGGCTACACCTTC
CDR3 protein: CASSQETQGHGYTF

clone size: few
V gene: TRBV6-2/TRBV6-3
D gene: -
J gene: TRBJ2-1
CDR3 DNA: TGTGCCAGCAGTTACCCCAAAGGCGTTGGAGACAATGAGCAGTTCTTC
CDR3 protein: CASSYPKGVGDNEQFF

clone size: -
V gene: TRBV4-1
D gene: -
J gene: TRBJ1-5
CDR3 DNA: TGCGCCAGCAGCCAAGTGTCGAATAGCAATCAGCCCCAGCATTTT
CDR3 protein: CASSQVSNSNQPQHF

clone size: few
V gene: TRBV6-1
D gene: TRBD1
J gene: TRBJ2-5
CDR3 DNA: TGTGCCAGCAGATCCACAGGGGGTAGTCAAGAGACCCAGTACTTC
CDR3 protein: CASRSTGGSQETQYF

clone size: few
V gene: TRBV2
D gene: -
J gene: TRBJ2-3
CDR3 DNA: TGTGCCAGCAGTGATAGGGGCGGGGTCCCGACAGATACGCAGTATTTT
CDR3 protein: CASSDRGGVPTDTQYF

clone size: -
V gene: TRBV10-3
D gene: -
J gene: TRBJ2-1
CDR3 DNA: TGTGCCATCAGTGAGCCAGGGAGGACAGATAATGAGCAGTTCTTC
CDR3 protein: CAISEPGRTDNEQFF

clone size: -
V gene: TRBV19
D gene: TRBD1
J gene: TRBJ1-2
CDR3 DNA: TGTGCCAGTAGTATTAAGACAGGGGCCTTCCCCTATCGCTACACCTTC
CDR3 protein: CASSIKTGAFPYRYTF

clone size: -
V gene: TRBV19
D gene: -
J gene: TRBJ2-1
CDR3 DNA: TGTGCCAGTAGTATTTGGGGGGACTCCTACAATGAGCAGTTCTTC
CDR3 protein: CASSIWGDSYNEQFF

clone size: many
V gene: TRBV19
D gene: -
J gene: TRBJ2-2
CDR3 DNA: TGTGCCAGCAGTGGTGGGGAGCTGTTTTTT
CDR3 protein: CASSGGELFF

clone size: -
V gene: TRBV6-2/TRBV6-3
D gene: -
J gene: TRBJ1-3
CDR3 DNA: TGTGCCAGCAGTTATTCGGTGAAGAGGTCTGGAAACACCATATATTTT
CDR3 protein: CASSYSVKRSGNTIYF

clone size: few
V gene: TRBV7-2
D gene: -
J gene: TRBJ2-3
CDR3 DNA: TGTGCCAGCAGCTCGGACCAGGGTACAGATACGCAGTATTTT
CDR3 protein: CASSSDQGTDTQYF

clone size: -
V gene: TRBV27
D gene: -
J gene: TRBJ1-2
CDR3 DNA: TGTGCCAGCAGTTCGATGGGTTTTCGGGGCTACACCTTC
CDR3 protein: CASSSMGFRGYTF

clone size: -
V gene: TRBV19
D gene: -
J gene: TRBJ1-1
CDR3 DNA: TGTGCCAGTACCACCACCCCTCTGGGCACTGAAGCTTTCTTT
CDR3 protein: CASTTTPLGTEAFF

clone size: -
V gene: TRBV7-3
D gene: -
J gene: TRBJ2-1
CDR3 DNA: TGTGCCAGCAGCCCAGGGTGGGGAGGGGGCTACAATGAGCAGTTCTTC
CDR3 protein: CASSPGWGGGYNEQFF

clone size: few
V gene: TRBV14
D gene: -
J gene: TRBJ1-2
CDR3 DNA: TGTGCCAGCAGCCCCGAGCCCTATGGCTACACCTTC
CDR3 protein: CASSPEPYGYTF

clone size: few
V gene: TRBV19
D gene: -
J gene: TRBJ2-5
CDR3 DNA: TGTGCCAGTAGTAGGGATATATTCAACCAAGAGACCCAGTACTTC
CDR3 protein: CASSRDIFNQETQYF

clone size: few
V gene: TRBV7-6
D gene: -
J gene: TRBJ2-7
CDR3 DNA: TGTGCCAGCAGCTTTGACCTTTCGGGGTACGAGCAGTACTTC
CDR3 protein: CASSFDLSGYEQYF

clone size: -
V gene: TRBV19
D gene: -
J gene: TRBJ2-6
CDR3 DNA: TGTGCCAGTAGTAATCGGGACACCACACGGGGGGCCAACGTCCTGACTTTC
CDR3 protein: CASSNRDTTRGANVLTF

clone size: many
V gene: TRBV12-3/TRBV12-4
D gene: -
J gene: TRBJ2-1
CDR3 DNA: TGTGCCAGCAGTTTAGCCACCAAGTACAATGAGCAGTTCTTC
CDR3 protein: CASSLATKYNEQFF

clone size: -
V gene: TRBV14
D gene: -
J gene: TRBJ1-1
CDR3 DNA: TGTGCCAGCAGCCCTGTCAGTGGATTAGTCCACACTGAAGCTTTCTTT
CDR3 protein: CASSPVSGLVHTEAFF

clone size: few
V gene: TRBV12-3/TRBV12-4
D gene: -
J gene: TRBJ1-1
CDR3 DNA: TGTGCCAGCAGTTTGGATCCGCAGGGAGGGAACACTGAAGCTTTCTTT
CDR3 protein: CASSLDPQGGNTEAFF

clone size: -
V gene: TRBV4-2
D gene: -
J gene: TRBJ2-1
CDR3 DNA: TGTGCCAGCAGCCAAGTCGGTACATCATGGAATGAGCAGTTCTTC
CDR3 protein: CASSQVGTSWNEQFF

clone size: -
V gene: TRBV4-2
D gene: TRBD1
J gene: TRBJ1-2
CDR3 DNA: TGTGCCAGCAGCCCCGAGGGGGCGGGTGGCTACACCTTC
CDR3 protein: CASSPEGAGGYTF

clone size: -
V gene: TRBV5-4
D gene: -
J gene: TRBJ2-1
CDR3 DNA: TGTGCCAGCAGCTTGTACGCCGGGCCGGACAATGAGCAGTTCTTC
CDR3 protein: CASSLYAGPDNEQFF

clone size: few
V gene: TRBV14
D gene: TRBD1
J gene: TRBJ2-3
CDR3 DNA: TGTGCCACCCGGACAGGGAACACAGATACGCAGTATTTT
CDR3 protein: CATRTGNTDTQYF

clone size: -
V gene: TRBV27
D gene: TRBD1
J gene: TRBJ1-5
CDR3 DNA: TGTGCCAGCAGTACTCGGGACAGTCTCAATCAGCCCCAGCATTTT
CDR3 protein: CASSTRDSLNQPQHF

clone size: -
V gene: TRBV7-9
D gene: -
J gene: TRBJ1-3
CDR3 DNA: TGTGCCAGCAGCTCTCCTCCCGAGGGCCCTGGAAACACCATATATTTT
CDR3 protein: CASSSPPEGPGNTIYF